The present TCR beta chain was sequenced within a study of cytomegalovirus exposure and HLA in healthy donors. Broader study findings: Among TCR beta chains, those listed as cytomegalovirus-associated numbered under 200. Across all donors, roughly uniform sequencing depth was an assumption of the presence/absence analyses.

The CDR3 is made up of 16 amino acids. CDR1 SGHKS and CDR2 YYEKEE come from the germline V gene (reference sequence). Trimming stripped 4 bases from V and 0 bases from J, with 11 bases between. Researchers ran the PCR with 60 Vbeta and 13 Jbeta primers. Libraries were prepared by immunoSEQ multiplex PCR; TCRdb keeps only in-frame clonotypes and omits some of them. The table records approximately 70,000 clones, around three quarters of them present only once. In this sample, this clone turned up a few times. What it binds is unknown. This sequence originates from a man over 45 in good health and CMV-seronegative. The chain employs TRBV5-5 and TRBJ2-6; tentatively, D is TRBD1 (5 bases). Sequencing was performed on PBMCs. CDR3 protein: CASSPIQGSGANVLTF. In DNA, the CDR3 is TGTGCCAGCAGCCCCATCCAGGGCTCTGGGGCCAACGTCCTGACTTTC.